The next 5 T cell receptor beta chains were all read from a single sample in a study of shared clonotypes between healthy human individuals. Libraries were prepared by immunoSEQ multiplex PCR; TCRdb keeps only in-frame clonotypes and omits some of them. The sample holds around 2.1 million clones; just over 90% are singletons and the top ten take about 1.8%. Positive CCR7 selection of CD45RO-negative cells yielded the naive CD8 cells, and terminally differentiated effector memory CD45RA+ cells were excluded. Specimen: naive CD8+ T cells from PBMCs. The receptor set was obtained from a man aged 18 to 29 in good health. Some clones in this sample may be carry-over from other donors' samples.

The V call is TRBV5-1, the J call TRBJ1-1; 7 positions agree with TRBD1. The junction had 9 bases not matched to a gene; V was cut back by 5 bases and J by 5 bases. CDR3 size: 14 residues. CDR1 is SGHRS and CDR2 is YFSETQ in the germline V gene. CDR3 in DNA: TGCGCCAGCAGGACAGGGTTTCAGGGAACTGAAGCTTTCTTT. It codes for CASRTGFQGTEAFF.

The chain carries TRBV27 and TRBJ2-3, with 12 nucleotides matching TRBD2. Germline values: CDR1 MNHEY, CDR2 SMNVEV (reference sequence). The CDR3 totals 16 residues. After removal of 5 bases from V and 3 bases from J, the junction contained 6 bases not matched to a gene. The CDR3 loop reads CASSTRTSGMTDTQYF. The CDR3 DNA reads as TGTGCCAGCAGTACAAGGACTAGCGGGATGACAGATACGCAGTATTTT.

The chain uses TRBV7-9 and TRBJ2-7; D uncertain. CDR3 length: 11 amino acids. Germline V gene sequence: CDR1 SEHNR, CDR2 FQNEAQ (reference sequence). Deletions cut 3 bases from V and 7 bases from J, with 7 bases between. CDR3 sequence: CASSFGPEQYF. DNA for the CDR3: TGTGCCAGCAGCTTTGGACCGGAGCAGTACTTC.

The V call is TRBV6-1, the J call TRBJ2-7; tentative D call: TRBD1 (6 bases). The CDR3 runs 13 residues. Trimming pared 10 bases from V and 5 bases from J, leaving 18 bases between. The germline V gene encodes CDR1 MNHNS and CDR2 SASEGT. CDR3 coding DNA: TGTGCCATCGGGGTGGACAGAGTCCACGAGCAGTACTTC. Translating gives CAIGVDRVHEQYF.

This clone was observed a few times. The V and J genes are TRBV19 and TRBJ1-5; D possibly corresponds to TRBD1 (6 bases). The CDR3 has 13 residues. CDR1 is LNHDA and CDR2 is SQIVND in the germline V gene (reference sequence). Trimming cost V 8 bases and J 0 bases, with 8 bases left between them. This CDR3 reads CASAGDSNQPQHF. In DNA, the CDR3 is TGTGCCAGTGCAGGGGATAGCAATCAGCCCCAGCATTTT.